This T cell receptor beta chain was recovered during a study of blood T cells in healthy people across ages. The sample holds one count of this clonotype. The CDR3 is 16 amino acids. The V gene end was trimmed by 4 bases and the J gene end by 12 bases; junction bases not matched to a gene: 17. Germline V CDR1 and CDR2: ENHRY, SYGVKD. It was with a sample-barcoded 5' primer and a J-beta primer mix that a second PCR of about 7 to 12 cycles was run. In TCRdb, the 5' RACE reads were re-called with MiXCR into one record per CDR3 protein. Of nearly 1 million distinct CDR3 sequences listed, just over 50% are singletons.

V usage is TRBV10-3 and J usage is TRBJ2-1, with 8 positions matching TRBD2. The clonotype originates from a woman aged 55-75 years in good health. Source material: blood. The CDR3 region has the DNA TGTGCCATCAGTGGAAGACTAGCGAGAGGCACAGATACGCAGTTCTTC. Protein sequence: CAISGRLARGTDTQFF.